The present T cell receptor beta chain was sequenced within a study of T cells in Graves' hyperthyroidism and ophthalmopathy. Uncontrolled infection, other autoimmune disease, pregnancy or lactation barred patients from enrollment. This clonotype was observed a few times. The germline V gene has CDR1 LNHDA and CDR2 SQIVND (reference sequence). The CDR3 sequence is 12 residues long. V lost 10 bases and J lost 4, with 11 bases in between. From RNA transcripts, TCR beta CDR3 regions were amplified. The primer set for the first-round RT-PCR of the TCR CDR3 was HTBI. Each CDR3 protein gets one entry after TCRdb re-called the multiplex PCR reads with MiXCR. The profile shows under 350,000 distinct CDR3 sequences, about 18% of them singletons.

The chain carries TRBV19 and TRBJ2-1, with D possibly being TRBD1 (5 bases). The receptor was isolated from a woman in her sixties with Graves' ophthalmopathy. Specimen: blood. The DNA for the CDR3 is TGTGCCATTAAAGACAGATACAATGAGCAGTTCTTC. Encoded protein: CAIKDRYNEQFF.